The entry below gives a single TCR beta chain sequence along with its context. Its cognate antigen is unknown. Both 60 Vbeta primers and 13 Jbeta primers went into the PCR. The method was immunoSEQ multiplex PCR; TCRdb's version includes in-frame clones alone and lacks a portion of them. Of more than 130,000 clones in the sample, over 70% were seen once. This sample is part of a study of cytomegalovirus exposure and HLA in healthy donors. Study-level findings and limits: Later analysis identified 16,951 TCR beta sequences associated with HLA alleles, using a false discovery rate threshold of 0.05. Presence/absence analyses treated sequencing depth as roughly uniform across donors. Within a later analysis, the majority of CMV-associated TCR beta chains appeared HLA-restricted. In vitro testing confirmed a few CMV-associated chains as specific for CMV antigens.

V gave up 6 bases and J gave up 0 bases, with 15 bases separating them. CDR1 and CDR2 (germline): MNHNS, SASEGT. This CDR3 comprises 15 residues. The sample comprised PBMCs. This TCR derives from a man in his forties in good health and CMV-seropositive. The V call is TRBV6-1, the J call TRBJ2-7; tentative D call: TRBD2 (5 bases). As DNA, the CDR3 is TGTGCCAGCAGCGAGAGTCTGGGGAGCTCCTACGAGCAGTACTTC. Its translation is CASSESLGSSYEQYF.